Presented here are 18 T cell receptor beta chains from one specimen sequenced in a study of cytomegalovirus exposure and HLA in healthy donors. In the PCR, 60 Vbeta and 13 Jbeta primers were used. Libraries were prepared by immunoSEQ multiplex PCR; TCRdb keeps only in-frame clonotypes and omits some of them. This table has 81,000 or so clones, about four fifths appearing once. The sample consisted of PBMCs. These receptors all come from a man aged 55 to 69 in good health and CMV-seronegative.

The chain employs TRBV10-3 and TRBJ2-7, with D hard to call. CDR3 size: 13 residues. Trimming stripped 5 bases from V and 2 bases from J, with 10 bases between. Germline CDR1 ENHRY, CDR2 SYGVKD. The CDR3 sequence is CAISSEWTYEQYF. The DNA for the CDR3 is TGTGCCATCAGTTCGGAGTGGACCTACGAGCAGTACTTC.

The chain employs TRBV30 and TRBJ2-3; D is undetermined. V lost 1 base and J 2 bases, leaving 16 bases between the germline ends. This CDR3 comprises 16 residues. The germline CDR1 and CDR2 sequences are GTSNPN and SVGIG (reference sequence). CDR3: CAWSAYRAILTDTQYF. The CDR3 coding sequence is TGTGCCTGGAGTGCCTACCGCGCGATTCTCACAGATACGCAGTATTTT.

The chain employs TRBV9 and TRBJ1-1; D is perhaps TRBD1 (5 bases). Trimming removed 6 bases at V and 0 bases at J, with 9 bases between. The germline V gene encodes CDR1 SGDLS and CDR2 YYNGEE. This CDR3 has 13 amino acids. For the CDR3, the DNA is TGTGCCAGCACCCAGACAGTGAACACTGAAGCTTTCTTT. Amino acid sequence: CASTQTVNTEAFF.

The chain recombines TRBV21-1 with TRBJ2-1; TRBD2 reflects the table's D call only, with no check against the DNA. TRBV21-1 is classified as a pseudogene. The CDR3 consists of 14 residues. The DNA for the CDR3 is TGTGCCAGCAGCAATGGTAGCGGGGTCGATGAGCAGTTCTTC. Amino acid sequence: CASSNGSGVDEQFF.

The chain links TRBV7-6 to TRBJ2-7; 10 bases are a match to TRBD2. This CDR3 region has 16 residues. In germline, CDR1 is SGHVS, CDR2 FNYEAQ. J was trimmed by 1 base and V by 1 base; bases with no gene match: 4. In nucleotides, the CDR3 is TGTGCCAGCAGCTTAGACGCTAGCGGGGGATCCTACGAGCAGTACTTC. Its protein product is CASSLDASGGSYEQYF. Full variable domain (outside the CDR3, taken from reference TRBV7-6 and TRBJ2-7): GAGVSQSPRYKVTKRGQDVALRCDPISGHVSLYWYRQALGQGPEFLTYFNYEAQQDKSGLPNDRFSAERPEGSISTLTIQRTEQRDSAMYRCASSLDASGGSYEQYFGPGTRLTVT.

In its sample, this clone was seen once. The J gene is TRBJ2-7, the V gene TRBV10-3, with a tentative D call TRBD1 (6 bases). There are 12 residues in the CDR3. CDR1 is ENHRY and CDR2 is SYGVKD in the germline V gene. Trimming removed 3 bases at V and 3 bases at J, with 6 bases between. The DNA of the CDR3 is TGTGCCATCAGTGAACAGGGCTACGAGCAGTACTTC. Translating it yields CAISEQGYEQYF.

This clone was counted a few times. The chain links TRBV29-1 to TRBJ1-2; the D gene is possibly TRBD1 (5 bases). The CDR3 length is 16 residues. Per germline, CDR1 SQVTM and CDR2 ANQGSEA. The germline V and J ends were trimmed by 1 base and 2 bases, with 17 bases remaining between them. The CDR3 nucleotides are TGCAGCGTTGAAGGAGTAGGGGCTGTGCAGAACTATGGCTACACCTTC. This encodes CSVEGVGAVQNYGYTF.

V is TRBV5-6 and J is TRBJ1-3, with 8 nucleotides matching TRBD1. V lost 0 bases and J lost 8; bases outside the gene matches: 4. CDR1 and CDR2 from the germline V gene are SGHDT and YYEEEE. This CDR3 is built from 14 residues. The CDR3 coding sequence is TGTGCCAGCAGCTTGGCCCAGGGGGCACACACCATATATTTT. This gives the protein CASSLAQGAHTIYF.

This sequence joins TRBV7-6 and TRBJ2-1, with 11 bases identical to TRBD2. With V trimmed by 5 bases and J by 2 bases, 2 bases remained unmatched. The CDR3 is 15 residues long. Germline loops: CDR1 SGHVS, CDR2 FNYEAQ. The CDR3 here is CASSTSGGAYNEQFF. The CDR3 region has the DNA TGTGCCAGCAGCACTAGCGGGGGCGCCTACAATGAGCAGTTCTTC.

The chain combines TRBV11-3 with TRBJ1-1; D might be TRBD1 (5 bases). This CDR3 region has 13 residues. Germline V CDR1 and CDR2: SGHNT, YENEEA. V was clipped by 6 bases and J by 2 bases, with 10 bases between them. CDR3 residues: CASSTQENTEAFF. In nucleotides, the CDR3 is TGTGCCAGCAGTACACAGGAAAACACTGAAGCTTTCTTT.

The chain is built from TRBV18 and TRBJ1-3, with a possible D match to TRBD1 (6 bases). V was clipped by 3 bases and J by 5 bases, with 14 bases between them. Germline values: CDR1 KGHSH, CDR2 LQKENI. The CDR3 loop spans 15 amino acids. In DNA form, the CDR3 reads TGTGCCAGCTCACCGGGAGACAGGTCGAGAAACACCATATATTTT. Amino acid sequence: CASSPGDRSRNTIYF.

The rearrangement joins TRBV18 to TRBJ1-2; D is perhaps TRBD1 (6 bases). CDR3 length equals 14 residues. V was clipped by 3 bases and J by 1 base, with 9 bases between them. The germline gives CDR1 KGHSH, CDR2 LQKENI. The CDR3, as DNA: TGTGCCAGCTCACCCGACAGGAGTAACTATGGCTACACCTTC. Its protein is CASSPDRSNYGYTF. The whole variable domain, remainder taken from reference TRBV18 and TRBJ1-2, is NAGVMQNPRHLVRRRGQEARLRCSPMKGHSHVYWYRQLPEEGLKFMVYLQKENIIDESGMPKERFSAEFPKEGPSILRIQQVVRGDSAAYFCASSPDRSNYGYTFGSGTRLTVV.

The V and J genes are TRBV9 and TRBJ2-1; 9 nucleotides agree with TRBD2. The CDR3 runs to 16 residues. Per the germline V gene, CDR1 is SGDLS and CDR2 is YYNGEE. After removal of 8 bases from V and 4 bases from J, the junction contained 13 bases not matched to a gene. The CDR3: CARGGMGRGGYNEQFF. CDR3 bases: TGTGCCAGAGGGGGTATGGGGCGGGGGGGTTACAATGAGCAGTTCTTC. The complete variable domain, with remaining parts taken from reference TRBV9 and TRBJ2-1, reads DSGVTQTPKHLITATGQRVTLRCSPRSGDLSVYWYQQSLDQGLQFLIQYYNGEERAKGNILERFSAQQFPDLHSELNLSSLELGDSALYFCARGGMGRGGYNEQFFGPGTRLTVL.

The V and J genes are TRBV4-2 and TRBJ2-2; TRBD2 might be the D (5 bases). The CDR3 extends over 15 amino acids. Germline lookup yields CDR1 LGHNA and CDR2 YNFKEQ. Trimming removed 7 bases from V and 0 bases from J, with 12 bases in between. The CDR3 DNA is TGTGCCAGCAACTCCCCCGGGGCGAACACCGGGGAGCTGTTTTTT. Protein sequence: CASNSPGANTGELFF.

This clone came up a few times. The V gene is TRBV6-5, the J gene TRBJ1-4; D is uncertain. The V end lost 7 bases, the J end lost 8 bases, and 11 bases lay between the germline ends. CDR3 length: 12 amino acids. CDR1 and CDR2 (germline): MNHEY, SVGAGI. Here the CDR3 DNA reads TGTGCCAGCACTAAATCGAAGGAAAAACTGTTTTTT. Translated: CASTKSKEKLFF.

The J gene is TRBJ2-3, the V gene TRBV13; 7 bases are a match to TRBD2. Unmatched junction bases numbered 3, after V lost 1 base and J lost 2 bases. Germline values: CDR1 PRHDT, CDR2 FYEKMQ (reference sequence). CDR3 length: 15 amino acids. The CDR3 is CASSLVGGDTDTQYF. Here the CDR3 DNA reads TGTGCCAGCAGCTTAGTGGGGGGGGACACAGATACGCAGTATTTT.

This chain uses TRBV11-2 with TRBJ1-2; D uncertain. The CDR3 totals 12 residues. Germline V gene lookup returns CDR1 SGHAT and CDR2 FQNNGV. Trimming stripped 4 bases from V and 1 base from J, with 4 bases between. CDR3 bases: TGTGCCAGCAGCTCCCGTAACTATGGCTACACCTTC. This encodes CASSSRNYGYTF. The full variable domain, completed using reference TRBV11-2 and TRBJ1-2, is EAGVAQSPRYKIIEKRQSVAFWCNPISGHATLYWYQQILGQGPKLLIQFQNNGVVDDSQLPKDRFSAERLKGVDSTLKIQPAKLEDSAVYLCASSSRNYGYTFGSGTRLTVV.

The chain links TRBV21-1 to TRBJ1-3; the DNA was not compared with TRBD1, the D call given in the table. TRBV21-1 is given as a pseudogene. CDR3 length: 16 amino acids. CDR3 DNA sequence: TGTGCCAGCAGCAAAGGTGGACACACTACTGGAAACACCATATATTTT. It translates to CASSKGGHTTGNTIYF.